A single sample is the source of the 10 T cell receptor beta chains below, sequenced in a study of early T cells in non-severe SARS-CoV-2 infection (dated by TCRdb to the early 2020s). The method behind the library was 5' RACE. The reads were generated on a NextSeq 500. Using fastp trimming at Q25 and MiXCR clonotype assembly, TCRdb reanalyzed the public sequencing data and kept in-frame beta chains. Every entry covers one CDR3 protein and lists the most common genes and DNA from its rows. A total of 55,000 to 70,000 distinct CDR3 sequences appear in this sample, just under 5% of them only once. The ten largest clonotypes hold 4% to 5% of the sample. Input material: whole blood. The receptors were sampled from an adult who was a healthcare worker with PCR-confirmed SARS-CoV-2 infection or an uninfected control (not recorded which).

This clonotype was observed many times. This chain uses TRBV5-1 with TRBJ2-5, with D possibly TRBD2 on 6 matching bases. V lost 4 bases and J 4 bases, leaving 14 bases between the germline ends. Germline V gene lookup returns CDR1 SGHRS and CDR2 YFSETQ. The CDR3 has 14 amino acids. CDR3 bases: TGCGCCAGCAGCCCCGGGGCGGGATTAGAGACCCAGTACTTC. It translates to CASSPGAGLETQYF.

This clonotype appeared a few times. The V call is TRBV7-9, the J call TRBJ1-1; D is uncertain. The V end lost 3 bases, the J end lost 4 bases, and 6 bases lay between the germline ends. The CDR3 has 12 residues. Germline-derived CDR1 and CDR2 are SEHNR and FQNEAQ (reference sequence). The CDR3 DNA is TGTGCCAGCAGCTTTGAGGGCACTGAAGCTTTCTTT. Translating gives CASSFEGTEAFF.

This clonotype has a handful of counts. This chain uses TRBV5-6 with TRBJ2-7, with a possible D match to TRBD1 (6 bases). The CDR3 has 14 amino acids. The V end lost 3 bases, the J end lost 6 bases, and 16 bases lay between the germline ends. The germline CDR1 and CDR2 sequences are SGHDT and YYEEEE. CDR3 nucleotide sequence: TGTGCCAGCAGCTGGGACACCCGGTCGTCCGAGCAGTACTTC. Residues: CASSWDTRSSEQYF. The variable domain in full, completed from reference TRBV5-6 and TRBJ2-7, reads DAGVTQSPTHLIKTRGQQVTLRCSPKSGHDTVSWYQQALGQGPQFIFQYYEEEERQRGNFPDRFSGHQFPNYSSELNVNALLLGDSALYLCASSWDTRSSEQYFGPGTRLTVT.

This clonotype showed up just a few times. The junction departs from the called germline gene at one end, perhaps through a read error. V and J are TRBV25-1 and TRBJ2-7; tentatively, D is TRBD1 (6 bases). CDR1 and CDR2 from the germline V gene are MGHDK and SYGVNS. This CDR3 region has 14 residues. CDR3 protein: CPSSQTDRNYEQYF. CDR3 DNA sequence: TGTCCCAGCAGTCAGACTGACAGGAACTACGAGCAGTACTTC.

This clonotype showed up many times. The chain couples TRBV7-3 to TRBJ2-3; D could derive from TRBD1 or TRBD2 (6 bases each). Between the trimmed V and J ends, which lost 5 bases and 5 bases, there was a span of 17 bases. Germline lookup yields CDR1 SGHTA and CDR2 FQGTGA. This CDR3 is 15 amino acids long. The DNA for the CDR3 is TGTGCCAGCAGCCTGGGACTGGGGGCGGGAGATACGCAGTATTTT. It specifies CASSLGLGAGDTQYF.

Ten or more counts support this clonotype. The rearrangement joins TRBV18 to TRBJ1-1; D gene uncertain. Germline CDR1 KGHSH, CDR2 LQKENI. The CDR3 contains 12 residues. Trimming removed 3 bases from V and 1 base from J, with 3 bases in between. The CDR3 loop reads CASSPANTEAFF. CDR3 in DNA: TGTGCCAGCTCACCCGCGAACACTGAAGCTTTCTTT. Drawing the rest from reference TRBV18 and TRBJ1-1, the complete variable domain is NAGVMQNPRHLVRRRGQEARLRCSPMKGHSHVYWYRQLPEEGLKFMVYLQKENIIDESGMPKERFSAEFPKEGPSILRIQQVVRGDSAAYFCASSPANTEAFFGQGTRLTVV.

This clonotype has more than one count but fewer than ten. This chain uses TRBV19 with TRBJ1-2; 7 bases are a match to TRBD1. V shed 4 bases and J 4 bases; nucleotides not matched to a gene: 9. The CDR3 runs to 15 residues. The germline V gene has CDR1 LNHDA and CDR2 SQIVND (reference sequence). The CDR3 coding sequence is TGTGCCAGTAGTAAAAGTCGGGACAGCTTCTATGGCTACACCTTC. It codes for CASSKSRDSFYGYTF.

This clonotype was observed at least ten times. This chain joins TRBV5-1 and TRBJ1-6, with unresolved D. V gave up 0 bases and J gave up 10 bases, with 8 bases separating them. Germline V CDR1 and CDR2: SGHRS, YFSETQ. The CDR3 loop spans 13 amino acids. The CDR3 DNA reads as TGCGCCAGCAGCTTGGAACGAAAGTCACCCCTCCACTTT. It translates to CASSLERKSPLHF.

This clonotype has at least ten counts. The genes are TRBV5-1 and TRBJ1-2; TRBD1 aligns across 8 bases. CDR3 length: 17 residues. Germline V lookup: CDR1 SGHRS, CDR2 YFSETQ. Germline trimming cut 3 bases from V and 8 bases from J; bases unmatched to any gene: 18. The CDR3, as DNA: TGCGCCAGCAGCTCTATGCAGGCCGGGACAGGCTTCGAGGGCTACACCTTC. Protein sequence: CASSSMQAGTGFEGYTF.

In this sample, this clonotype turned up many times. V usage is TRBV29-1 and J usage is TRBJ2-7; 7 bases match TRBD1. V shed 3 bases and J 7 bases; nucleotides not matched to a gene: 9. This CDR3 is 13 amino acids long. The germline V gene encodes CDR1 SQVTM and CDR2 ANQGSEA. Here the CDR3 reads CSVDVTGVREQYF. In nucleotides, the CDR3 is TGCAGCGTTGACGTAACAGGGGTTAGAGAGCAGTACTTC.